The rows below give T cell receptor beta chains drawn from one sample of a study of PD-L1 blockade in urothelial cancer. Data came from immunoSEQ multiplex PCR; TCRdb stores just in-frame clones and leaves some out. Found here are fewer than 45,000 clones, approximately 90% of them singletons; the top ten hold around 25%. The sequencing here drew on PBMCs, taken around atezolizumab (anti-PD-L1) treatment. The receptors were sampled from a donor over 35 with urothelial cancer. The CDR3 runs from the conserved cysteine through the conserved F or W. The D gene is left open where the match is weak. Clone size appears in some rows only: once, few, many, or a class for an expanded clone.

d_call: .
v_call: TRBV5-5
j_call: TRBJ1-1
clone_size: .
cdr3_aa: CASSKGRRDTEAFF
cdr3_nt: TGTGCCAGCAGCAAGGGGAGGCGTGACACTGAAGCTTTCTTT

d_call: TRBD1
v_call: TRBV7-6
j_call: TRBJ2-5
clone_size: .
cdr3_aa: CASSHGTVSQETQYF
cdr3_nt: TGTGCCAGCAGCCACGGGACAGTCTCACAAGAGACCCAGTACTTC

d_call: TRBD1
v_call: TRBV27
j_call: TRBJ1-1
clone_size: .
cdr3_aa: CASSPNRGPTEAFF
cdr3_nt: TGTGCCAGCAGTCCCAACAGGGGGCCCACTGAAGCTTTCTTT

d_call: TRBD2
v_call: TRBV19
j_call: TRBJ2-2
clone_size: .
cdr3_aa: CASSPRLAGQTGELFF
cdr3_nt: TGTGCCAGTAGCCCGAGACTAGCGGGCCAAACCGGGGAGCTGTTTTTT

d_call: TRBD2
v_call: TRBV4-1
j_call: TRBJ2-1
clone_size: .
cdr3_aa: CASSRDSGRAYNEQFF
cdr3_nt: TGCGCCAGCAGCCGGGATAGCGGGAGGGCCTACAATGAGCAGTTCTTC

d_call: .
v_call: TRBV7-7
j_call: TRBJ2-5
clone_size: .
cdr3_aa: CASSLGAPGAQETQYF
cdr3_nt: TGTGCTAGCAGCTTAGGAGCGCCAGGGGCCCAAGAGACCCAGTACTTC

d_call: TRBD2
v_call: TRBV4-1
j_call: TRBJ2-2
clone_size: .
cdr3_aa: CASSPLGEGPTGELFF
cdr3_nt: TGCGCCAGCAGCCCCCTGGGGGAGGGCCCCACCGGGGAGCTGTTTTTT

d_call: TRBD2
v_call: TRBV7-2
j_call: TRBJ2-3
clone_size: .
cdr3_aa: CASSLAKGSGVVGNTQYF
cdr3_nt: TGTGCCAGCAGCTTAGCGAAAGGTAGCGGGGTAGTCGGGAATACGCAGTATTTT

d_call: .
v_call: TRBV18
j_call: TRBJ1-1
clone_size: .
cdr3_aa: CASSPRGVGNTEAFF
cdr3_nt: TGTGCCAGCTCACCACGGGGAGTTGGGAACACTGAAGCTTTCTTT

d_call: TRBD2
v_call: TRBV7-9
j_call: TRBJ2-7
clone_size: .
cdr3_aa: CASGRVGGPYEQYF
cdr3_nt: TGTGCCAGCGGGCGCGTGGGAGGGCCGTACGAGCAGTACTTC

d_call: TRBD1
v_call: TRBV11-3
j_call: TRBJ2-1
clone_size: .
cdr3_aa: CASSPGTGPNEQFF
cdr3_nt: TGTGCCAGCAGCCCCGGGACAGGGCCCAATGAGCAGTTCTTC

d_call: .
v_call: TRBV7-2
j_call: TRBJ2-5
clone_size: .
cdr3_aa: CASSLVGGETQYF
cdr3_nt: TGTGCCAGCAGCTTAGTGGGGGGAGAGACCCAGTACTTC

d_call: .
v_call: TRBV2
j_call: TRBJ2-7
clone_size: .
cdr3_aa: CASRDYSYEQYF
cdr3_nt: TGTGCCAGCCGTGACTATTCCTACGAGCAGTACTTC

d_call: TRBD1
v_call: TRBV13
j_call: TRBJ2-2
clone_size: .
cdr3_aa: CASSPRGRGGELFF
cdr3_nt: TGTGCCAGCAGCCCCAGGGGGCGGGGCGGGGAGCTGTTTTTT

d_call: TRBD1
v_call: TRBV5-1
j_call: TRBJ1-5
clone_size: .
cdr3_aa: CASSFGTGDQPQHF
cdr3_nt: TGCGCCAGCAGCTTTGGGACAGGGGATCAGCCCCAGCATTTT

d_call: TRBD1
v_call: TRBV5-1
j_call: TRBJ2-1
clone_size: .
cdr3_aa: CASSLGDRDYNEQFF
cdr3_nt: TGCGCCAGCAGCTTGGGGGACAGGGACTACAATGAGCAGTTCTTC

d_call: TRBD1
v_call: TRBV5-6
j_call: TRBJ1-1
clone_size: .
cdr3_aa: CASRPRGGPEAFF
cdr3_nt: TGTGCCAGCAGGCCTCGAGGGGGCCCTGAAGCTTTCTTT

d_call: TRBD1
v_call: TRBV28
j_call: TRBJ2-1
clone_size: .
cdr3_aa: CASRTPTGGGDEQFF
cdr3_nt: TGTGCCAGCAGAACTCCGACAGGGGGAGGCGATGAGCAGTTCTTC

d_call: .
v_call: TRBV29-1
j_call: TRBJ2-1
clone_size: .
cdr3_aa: CSVASSPNEQFF
cdr3_nt: TGCAGCGTGGCATCTAGCCCCAATGAGCAGTTCTTC

d_call: .
v_call: TRBV18
j_call: TRBJ2-7
clone_size: .
cdr3_aa: CASSPGRRSYEQYF
cdr3_nt: TGTGCCAGCTCACCAGGCAGAAGAAGCTACGAGCAGTACTTC

d_call: TRBD1
v_call: TRBV7-2
j_call: TRBJ2-7
clone_size: .
cdr3_aa: CASSRGRDRSYEQYF
cdr3_nt: TGTGCCAGCAGCAGGGGCCGGGACAGGTCCTACGAGCAGTACTTC

d_call: TRBD1
v_call: TRBV5-1
j_call: TRBJ1-1
clone_size: .
cdr3_aa: CASSRTDRGPNTEAFF
cdr3_nt: TGCGCCAGCAGCCGGACGGACAGGGGCCCTAACACTGAAGCTTTCTTT

d_call: TRBD2
v_call: TRBV25-1
j_call: TRBJ2-7
clone_size: .
cdr3_aa: CASSPERGTSSYEQYF
cdr3_nt: TGTGCCAGCAGTCCGGAGCGGGGGACCAGCTCCTACGAGCAGTACTTC

d_call: TRBD2
v_call: TRBV6-6
j_call: TRBJ2-7
clone_size: few
cdr3_aa: CASSYSWAGGSEQYF
cdr3_nt: TGTGCCAGCAGTTACTCTTGGGCGGGAGGCTCCGAGCAGTACTTC

d_call: .
v_call: TRBV5-4
j_call: TRBJ2-1
clone_size: .
cdr3_aa: CASSLFGGYEQFF
cdr3_nt: TGTGCCAGCAGCTTGTTCGGAGGGTATGAGCAGTTCTTC

d_call: .
v_call: TRBV6-5
j_call: TRBJ2-1
clone_size: .
cdr3_aa: CASSYSTVARQEQFF
cdr3_nt: TGTGCCAGCAGTTACTCGACTGTTGCAAGGCAAGAGCAGTTCTTC

d_call: .
v_call: TRBV6-5
j_call: TRBJ1-2
clone_size: .
cdr3_aa: CASSYSGLRLGGYTF
cdr3_nt: TGTGCCAGCAGTTACTCGGGGCTCCGCTTGGGGGGCTACACCTTC

d_call: TRBD2
v_call: TRBV9
j_call: TRBJ2-7
clone_size: .
cdr3_aa: CASSVGGAGEIHEQYF
cdr3_nt: TGTGCCAGCAGCGTGGGTGGGGCGGGAGAAATCCACGAGCAGTACTTC

d_call: .
v_call: TRBV7-2
j_call: TRBJ2-7
clone_size: .
cdr3_aa: CASSLAGSVLSEQYF
cdr3_nt: TGTGCCAGCAGCTTAGCTGGTTCGGTTCTATCCGAGCAGTACTTC

d_call: .
v_call: TRBV18
j_call: TRBJ1-2
clone_size: .
cdr3_aa: CASSPPGNQGGYGYTF
cdr3_nt: TGTGCCAGCTCACCACCCGGGAATCAGGGAGGTTATGGCTACACCTTC

d_call: TRBD1
v_call: TRBV28
j_call: TRBJ1-1
clone_size: .
cdr3_aa: CASSLPGTGGTEAFF
cdr3_nt: TGTGCCAGCAGTTTGCCCGGGACAGGGGGGACTGAAGCTTTCTTT

d_call: .
v_call: TRBV14
j_call: TRBJ2-7
clone_size: .
cdr3_aa: CASGGRSYEQYF
cdr3_nt: TGTGCCAGTGGCGGCCGATCCTACGAGCAGTACTTC

d_call: .
v_call: TRBV4-2
j_call: TRBJ2-7
clone_size: .
cdr3_aa: CASSQGLSQGRTYEQYF
cdr3_nt: TGTGCCAGCAGCCAAGGGTTGTCGCAGGGGCGGACCTACGAGCAGTACTTC

d_call: .
v_call: TRBV6-1
j_call: TRBJ2-7
clone_size: .
cdr3_aa: CASSAAGVRDEQYF
cdr3_nt: TGTGCCAGCAGCGCCGCCGGGGTGAGGGACGAGCAGTACTTC

d_call: .
v_call: TRBV7-6
j_call: TRBJ2-3
clone_size: .
cdr3_aa: CASSLAGLVAYF
cdr3_nt: TGTGCCAGCAGCTTAGCGGGTCTAGTTGCGTATTTT

d_call: .
v_call: TRBV5-5
j_call: TRBJ1-1
clone_size: .
cdr3_aa: CASSLGRAGTEAFF
cdr3_nt: TGTGCCAGCAGCTTGGGTCGGGCGGGGACTGAAGCTTTCTTT

d_call: .
v_call: TRBV18
j_call: TRBJ1-2
clone_size: .
cdr3_aa: CASSPRTAFDYGYTF
cdr3_nt: TGTGCCAGCTCACCGAGGACAGCCTTTGACTATGGCTACACCTTC

d_call: TRBD1
v_call: TRBV20-1
j_call: TRBJ1-4
clone_size: .
cdr3_aa: CSAATGGKLFF
cdr3_nt: TGCAGTGCAGCAACAGGGGGAAAACTGTTTTTT

d_call: TRBD1
v_call: TRBV2
j_call: TRBJ1-5
clone_size: .
cdr3_aa: CASRTGGWQPQHF
cdr3_nt: TGTGCCAGCCGAACAGGGGGATGGCAGCCCCAGCATTTT

d_call: .
v_call: TRBV7-8
j_call: TRBJ2-7
clone_size: .
cdr3_aa: CASSFEVAYEQYF
cdr3_nt: TGTGCCAGCAGCTTCGAGGTGGCCTACGAGCAGTACTTC

d_call: .
v_call: TRBV27
j_call: TRBJ2-6
clone_size: .
cdr3_aa: CASSLTGTGANVLTF
cdr3_nt: TGTGCCAGCAGCCTCACAGGGACTGGGGCCAACGTCCTGACTTTC

d_call: TRBD2
v_call: TRBV7-7
j_call: TRBJ2-1
clone_size: .
cdr3_aa: CASSLGTTTEQFF
cdr3_nt: TGTGCTAGCAGCTTGGGGACTACCACTGAGCAGTTCTTC

d_call: .
v_call: TRBV5-1
j_call: TRBJ1-1
clone_size: .
cdr3_aa: CASSFGQREWAFF
cdr3_nt: TGCGCCAGCAGCTTTGGCCAGCGGGAATGGGCTTTCTTT

d_call: TRBD1
v_call: TRBV6-1
j_call: TRBJ2-7
clone_size: .
cdr3_aa: CASRTGTGEQYF
cdr3_nt: TGTGCCAGCAGGACAGGGACGGGGGAGCAGTACTTC

d_call: .
v_call: TRBV18
j_call: TRBJ1-1
clone_size: .
cdr3_aa: CASSPGRQAQEAFF
cdr3_nt: TGTGCCAGCTCACCAGGAAGACAGGCCCAAGAAGCTTTCTTT

d_call: TRBD2
v_call: TRBV7-7
j_call: TRBJ2-3
clone_size: .
cdr3_aa: CASSLGGTTTDTQYF
cdr3_nt: TGTGCTAGCAGCTTGGGCGGGACTACCACAGATACGCAGTATTTT

d_call: .
v_call: TRBV18
j_call: TRBJ1-1
clone_size: .
cdr3_aa: CASSPWAGVENTEAFF
cdr3_nt: TGTGCCAGCTCACCATGGGCAGGGGTAGAAAACACTGAAGCTTTCTTT

d_call: TRBD1
v_call: TRBV6-6
j_call: TRBJ2-3
clone_size: .
cdr3_aa: CASSLTGDFTDTQYF
cdr3_nt: TGTGCCAGCAGTTTGACAGGGGATTTCACAGATACGCAGTATTTT